Described below is a single T cell receptor beta chain sequence and its context. There is no known antigen for this receptor. No base quality values were provided; no much bigger clone lies one nucleotide off. After removal of 5 bases from V and 5 bases from J, the junction retains 9 bases not matched to a gene. The germline V gene yields SGHAT for CDR1 and FQNNGV for CDR2. CDR3 length: 16 amino acids, cysteine to phenylalanine. Only the CDR3 part of the read is kept: 48 bases, read in frame from the first base. This entry belongs to a study of identical twins (dated by TCRdb to about 2016). The study in broad terms: TCR alpha and beta repertoires from monozygotic twins, unrelated adults of various ages and cord blood were deep-sequenced to test whether fetal clonotypes persist. To rule out contamination, the twin experiments were replicated at different times with different library preparation protocols. What the study reported, not specific to this receptor: In monozygotic twins, recombination models systematically underestimated out-of-frame TCR alpha sharing, but the models matched the sharing seen between unrelated individuals. Abundant cord blood beta clonotypes had fewer insertions, young adult naive repertoires showed a similar but weaker trend, and memory repertoires showed no such trend. Because the same donors could not be followed over many years, the conclusions depended on cross-sectional statistical analysis. Compared with coincidental sharing between unrelated individuals, out-of-frame TCR alpha sequences shared between twins showed an excess of sequences with low generation probability. In beta out-of-frame sequences, excess twin sharing was weaker, because having fewer shared sequences lowered the signal-to-noise ratio. Zero-insertion analyses could be partly confounded by invariant T cells such as MAIT and iNKT, although diverse VJ usage argued against such confounding for most clonotypes.

Every donor in the study was a healthy Caucasian. The twin cohort comprised three pairs of female monozygotic twins, all aged roughly 18 to 30 years. Peripheral blood mononuclear cells were the source from which RNA for the TCR libraries was isolated. Libraries were made using 5' RACE. Sequenced using an Illumina HiSeq 2000. A universal primer binding site was added through template switching, and the final cDNA carried a unique molecular identifier so that TCR cDNA molecules could be counted accurately. First-strand cDNA for TCR alpha and beta chains was synthesized from specific primers in the conserved constant-segment region. To control for contamination, every cDNA library was double barcoded, receiving both a SMART-Mk sample barcode and Illumina barcodes. TruSeq adapter sequences, together with Illumina sample barcodes, were added in two successive PCR steps. TCR alpha and beta cDNA libraries were sequenced on the Illumina HiSeq platform with custom primers. Regarding the original processing steps: MiGEC processed the raw reads to extract unique molecular identifiers, while MiXCR was used to determine the CDR3 positions. For each individual, recombination models were inferred using an EM algorithm with the repgenHMM and IGoR tools. The analysis of shared clonotypes was done with the tcR package in R, with sharing normalized by the product of cloneset sizes. Out-of-frame nonproductive sequences were analyzed to study raw recombination free of thymic and clonal selection effects. TCRdb took the public reads, trimmed them with fastp at Q25, ran MiXCR for clone calling and kept in-frame beta chains. Each record represents a unique CDR3 protein, reported with the most common genes and DNA among its rows. These V and J calls rely on TCRdb rather than the paper's analysis. Across this sample there are fewer than 800,000 distinct CDR3 sequences, with 7.1% seen only once. The top ten constitute 1.5% to 2% of the sample.

These data were also filed under a second study, of yellow fever vaccine responses in identical twins. As the second publication notes: According to the authors, the vaccine-induced T cell response in identical twins seemed to be partly convergent and partly specific to each individual. The study precisely tracked vaccine-responding T cell clones in identical twins.

The chain links TRBV11-2 with TRBJ1-4; 9 nucleotides in the junction match TRBD1. The TCR was taken from a woman aged 18-29 years in good health. Specimen: PBMCs. The nucleotide sequence is given as TGTGCCAGCAGCCCTATCCCGACAGGGGGGAATGAAAAACTGTTTTTT. This translates into CASSPIPTGGNEKLFF.